One T cell receptor beta chain is described in this entry. This entry comes from a study of control samples from healthy donors and cancer patients. The V and J ends lost 4 bases and 9 bases respectively, with 10 bases between them. CDR3 length: 11 amino acids. Germline-derived CDR1 and CDR2 are SNHLY and FYNNEI. Sequencing was performed with immunoSEQ multiplex PCR; in TCRdb, only in-frame clones are kept and a portion is missing. The sample contains about 100,000 clones, roughly 87% of which appear only once. This chain joins TRBV2 and TRBJ2-7; either TRBD1 or TRBD2 may supply D (6 bases each). Sequencing used blood. This TCR came from a woman between 50 and 59 years old in good health. As DNA, the CDR3 is TGTGCCAGCAGTGTCAGGGGAGGGCAGTACGTC. It codes for CASSVRGGQYV.